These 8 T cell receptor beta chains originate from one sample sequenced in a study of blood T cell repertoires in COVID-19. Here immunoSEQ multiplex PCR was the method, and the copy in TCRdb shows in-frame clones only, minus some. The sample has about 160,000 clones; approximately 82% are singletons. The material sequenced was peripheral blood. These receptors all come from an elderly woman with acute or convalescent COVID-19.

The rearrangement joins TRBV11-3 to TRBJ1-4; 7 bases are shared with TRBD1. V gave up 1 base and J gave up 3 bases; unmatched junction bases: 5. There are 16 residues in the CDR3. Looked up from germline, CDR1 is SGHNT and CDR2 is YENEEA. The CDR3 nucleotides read TGTGCCAGCAGCTTAGGCTATACAGGGGCTAATGAAAAACTGTTTTTT. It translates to CASSLGYTGANEKLFF.

The DNA of the CDR3 is TGTGCCAGCAGCAACCCAACCGGGACTAGCGCCGCCGAGCAGTACTTC. It codes for CASSNPTGTSAAEQYF. V usage is TRBV5-4 and J usage is TRBJ2-7, with 10 bases matching TRBD2. J gave up 6 bases and V 4 bases, and 13 bases lay outside the gene matches. The CDR3 totals 16 residues. Germline CDR1 and CDR2: SGHNT and YYREEE (reference sequence).

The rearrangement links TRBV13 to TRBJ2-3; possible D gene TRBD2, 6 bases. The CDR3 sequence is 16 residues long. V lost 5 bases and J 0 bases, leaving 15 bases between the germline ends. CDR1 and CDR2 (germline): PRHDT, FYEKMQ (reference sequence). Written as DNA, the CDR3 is TGTGCCAGCAGCAACCCTAGCGACTCTAGCACAGATACGCAGTATTTT. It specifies CASSNPSDSSTDTQYF.

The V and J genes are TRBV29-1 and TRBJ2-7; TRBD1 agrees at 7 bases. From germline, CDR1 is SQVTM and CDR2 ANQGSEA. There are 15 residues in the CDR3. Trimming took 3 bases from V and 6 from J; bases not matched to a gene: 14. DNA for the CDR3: TGCAGCGTTGAGCCCGGAGCCTCAGGGGGTAGCGAGCAGTACTTC. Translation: CSVEPGASGGSEQYF.

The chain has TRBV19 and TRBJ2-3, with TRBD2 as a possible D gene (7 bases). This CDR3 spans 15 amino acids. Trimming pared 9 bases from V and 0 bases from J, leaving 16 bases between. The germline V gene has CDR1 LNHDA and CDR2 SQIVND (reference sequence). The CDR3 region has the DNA TGTGCCAGCCCGAGGGGGGGGATTAGCACAGATACGCAGTATTTT. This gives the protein CASPRGGISTDTQYF.

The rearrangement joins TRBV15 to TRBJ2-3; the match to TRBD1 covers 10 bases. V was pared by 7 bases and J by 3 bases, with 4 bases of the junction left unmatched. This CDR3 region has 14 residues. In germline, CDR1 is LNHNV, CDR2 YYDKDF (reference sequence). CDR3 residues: CATTRDRGTDTQYF. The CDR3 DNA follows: TGTGCCACCACCCGGGACAGGGGAACAGATACGCAGTATTTT.

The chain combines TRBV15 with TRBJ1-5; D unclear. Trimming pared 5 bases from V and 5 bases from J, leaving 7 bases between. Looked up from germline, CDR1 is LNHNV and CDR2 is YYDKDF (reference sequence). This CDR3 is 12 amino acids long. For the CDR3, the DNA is TGTGCCACCAGCCCCGGGTATCAGCCCCAGCATTTT. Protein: CATSPGYQPQHF.

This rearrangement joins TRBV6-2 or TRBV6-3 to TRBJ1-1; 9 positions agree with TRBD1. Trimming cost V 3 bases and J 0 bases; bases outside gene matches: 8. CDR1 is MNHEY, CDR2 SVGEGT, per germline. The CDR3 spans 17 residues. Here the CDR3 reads CASSYRTGDHLNTEAFF. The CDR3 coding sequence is TGTGCCAGCAGTTATCGGACAGGGGACCATTTGAACACTGAAGCTTTCTTT.